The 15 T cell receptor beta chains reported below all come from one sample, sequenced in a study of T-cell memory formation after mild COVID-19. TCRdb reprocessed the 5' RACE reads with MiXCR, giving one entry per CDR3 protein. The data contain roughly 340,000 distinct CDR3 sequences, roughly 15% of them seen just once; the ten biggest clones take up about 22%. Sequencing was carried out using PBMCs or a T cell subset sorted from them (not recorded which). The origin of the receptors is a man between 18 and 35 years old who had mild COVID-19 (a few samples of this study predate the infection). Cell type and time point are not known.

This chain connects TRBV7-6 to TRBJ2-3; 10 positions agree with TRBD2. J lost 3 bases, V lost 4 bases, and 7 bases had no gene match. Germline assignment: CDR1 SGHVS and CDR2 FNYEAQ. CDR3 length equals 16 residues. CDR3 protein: CASSSKRGGATDTQYF. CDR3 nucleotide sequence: TGTGCCAGCAGCTCTAAGCGGGGGGGTGCGACAGATACGCAGTATTTT.

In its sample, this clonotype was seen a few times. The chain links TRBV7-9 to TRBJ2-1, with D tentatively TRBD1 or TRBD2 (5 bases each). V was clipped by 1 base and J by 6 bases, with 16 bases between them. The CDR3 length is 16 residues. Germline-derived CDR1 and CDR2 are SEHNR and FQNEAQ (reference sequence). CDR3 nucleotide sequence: TGTGCCAGCAGCTTAGTTCAGGGTAGGACTTTCAATGAGCAGTTCTTC. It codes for CASSLVQGRTFNEQFF.

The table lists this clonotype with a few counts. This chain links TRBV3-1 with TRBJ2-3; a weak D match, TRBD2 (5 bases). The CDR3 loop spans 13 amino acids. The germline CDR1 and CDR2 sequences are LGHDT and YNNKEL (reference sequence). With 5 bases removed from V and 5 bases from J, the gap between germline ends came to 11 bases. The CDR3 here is CASSSGVVDTQYF. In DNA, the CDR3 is TGTGCCAGCAGCTCCGGGGTGGTAGATACGCAGTATTTT.

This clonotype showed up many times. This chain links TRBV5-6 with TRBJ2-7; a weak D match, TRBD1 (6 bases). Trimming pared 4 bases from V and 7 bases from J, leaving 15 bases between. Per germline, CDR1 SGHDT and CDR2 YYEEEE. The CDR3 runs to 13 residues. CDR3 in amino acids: CASSIDRYGEQYV. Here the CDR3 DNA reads TGTGCCAGCAGCATCGACAGGTATGGGGAGCAGTACGTC.

The CDR3 spells CASSFLAGGNEQYV. DNA for the CDR3: TGTGCCAGCAGCTTCCTAGCGGGGGGCAACGAGCAGTACGTC. The chain carries TRBV7-8 and TRBJ2-7; 11 bases align to TRBD2. CDR1 is SGHVS and CDR2 is FQNEAQ in the germline V gene. The CDR3 is 14 amino acids. V was pared by 3 bases and J by 5 bases, with 3 bases of the junction left unmatched.

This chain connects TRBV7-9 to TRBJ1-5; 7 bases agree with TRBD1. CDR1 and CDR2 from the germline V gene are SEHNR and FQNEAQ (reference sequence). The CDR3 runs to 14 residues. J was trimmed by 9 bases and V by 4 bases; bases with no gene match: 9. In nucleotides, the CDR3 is TGTGCCAGCAGCTCACAGGGGTCCCTTCGGCCCCAGCATTTT. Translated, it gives CASSSQGSLRPQHF.

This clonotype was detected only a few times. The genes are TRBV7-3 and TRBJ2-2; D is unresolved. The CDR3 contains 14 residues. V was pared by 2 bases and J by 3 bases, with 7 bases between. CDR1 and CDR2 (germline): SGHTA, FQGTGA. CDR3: CASSLDTHTGELFF. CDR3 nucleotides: TGTGCCAGCAGCTTAGATACCCACACCGGGGAGCTGTTTTTT.

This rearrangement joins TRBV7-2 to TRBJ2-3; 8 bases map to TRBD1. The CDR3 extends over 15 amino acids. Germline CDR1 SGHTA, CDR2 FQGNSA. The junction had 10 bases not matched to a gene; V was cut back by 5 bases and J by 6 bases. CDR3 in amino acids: CASSAPDRVVDTQYF. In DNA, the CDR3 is TGTGCCAGCAGCGCCCCGGACAGGGTGGTGGATACGCAGTATTTT.

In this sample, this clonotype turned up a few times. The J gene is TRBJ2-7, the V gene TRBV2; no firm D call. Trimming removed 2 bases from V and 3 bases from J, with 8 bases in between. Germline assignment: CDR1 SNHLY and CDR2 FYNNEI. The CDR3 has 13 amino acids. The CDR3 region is CASSEMEGYEQYV. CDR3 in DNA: TGTGCCAGCAGTGAAATGGAAGGCTACGAGCAGTACGTC.

CDR3 sequence: CASSLDLASVSYEQYF. CDR3 nucleotide sequence: TGCGCCAGCAGCTTAGATCTAGCGAGCGTCTCCTACGAGCAGTACTTC. The chain is built from TRBV5-1 and TRBJ2-7, with D perhaps TRBD2 (6 bases). Between the trimmed V and J ends, which lost 2 bases and 0 bases, there was a span of 15 bases. The CDR3 is 16 residues long. Germline V gives CDR1 SGHRS, CDR2 YFSETQ.

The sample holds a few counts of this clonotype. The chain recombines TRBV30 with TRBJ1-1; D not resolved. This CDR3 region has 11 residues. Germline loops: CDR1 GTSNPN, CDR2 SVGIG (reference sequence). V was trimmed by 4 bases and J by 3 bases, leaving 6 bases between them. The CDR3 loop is CAWNSDTEAFF. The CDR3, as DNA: TGTGCCTGGAACTCGGACACTGAAGCTTTCTTT.

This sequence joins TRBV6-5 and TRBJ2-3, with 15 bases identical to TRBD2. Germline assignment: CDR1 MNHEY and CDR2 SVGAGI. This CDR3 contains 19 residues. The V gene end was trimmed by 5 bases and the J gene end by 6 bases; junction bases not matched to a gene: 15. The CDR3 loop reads CASSRGLAGGRPQTDTQYF. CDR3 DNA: TGTGCCAGCAGTAGGGGACTAGCGGGGGGACGCCCCCAGACTGATACGCAGTATTTT.

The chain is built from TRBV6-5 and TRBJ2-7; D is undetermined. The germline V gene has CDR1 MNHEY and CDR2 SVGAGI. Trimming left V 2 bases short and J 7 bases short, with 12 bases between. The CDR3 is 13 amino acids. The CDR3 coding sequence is TGTGCCAGCAGTTACGGGCCGTCGCAGGAGCAGTACGTC. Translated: CASSYGPSQEQYV.

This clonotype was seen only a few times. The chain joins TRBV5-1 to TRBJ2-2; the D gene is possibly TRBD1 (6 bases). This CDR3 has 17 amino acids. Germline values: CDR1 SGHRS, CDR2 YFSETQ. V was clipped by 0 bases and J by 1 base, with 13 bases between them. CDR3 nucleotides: TGCGCCAGCAGCTTGGGTATTGGGACAAGGAACACCGGGGAGCTGTTTTTT. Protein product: CASSLGIGTRNTGELFF.

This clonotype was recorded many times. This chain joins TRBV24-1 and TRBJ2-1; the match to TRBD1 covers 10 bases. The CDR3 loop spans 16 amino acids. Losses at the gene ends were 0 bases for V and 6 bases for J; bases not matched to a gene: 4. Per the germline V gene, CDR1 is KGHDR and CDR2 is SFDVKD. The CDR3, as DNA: TGTGCCACCAGTGATTTGACCGGGACAGGGGCCAATGAGCAGTTCTTC. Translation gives CATSDLTGTGANEQFF.